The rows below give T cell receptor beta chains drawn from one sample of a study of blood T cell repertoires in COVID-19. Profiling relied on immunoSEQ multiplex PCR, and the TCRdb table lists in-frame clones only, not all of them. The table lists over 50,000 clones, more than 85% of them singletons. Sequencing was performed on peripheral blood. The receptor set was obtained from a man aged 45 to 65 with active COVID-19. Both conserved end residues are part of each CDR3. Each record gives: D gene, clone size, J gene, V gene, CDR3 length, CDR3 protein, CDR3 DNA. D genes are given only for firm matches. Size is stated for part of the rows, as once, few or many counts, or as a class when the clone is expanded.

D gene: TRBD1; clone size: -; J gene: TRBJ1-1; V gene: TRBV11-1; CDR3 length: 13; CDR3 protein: CASSLDRDTEAFF; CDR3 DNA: TGTGCCAGCAGCCTCGACAGGGATACTGAAGCTTTCTTT
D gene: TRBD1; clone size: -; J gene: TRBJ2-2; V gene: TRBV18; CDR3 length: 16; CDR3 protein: CASSPTGQGNTGELFF; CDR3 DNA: TGTGCCAGCTCACCGACGGGACAGGGCAACACCGGGGAGCTGTTTTTT
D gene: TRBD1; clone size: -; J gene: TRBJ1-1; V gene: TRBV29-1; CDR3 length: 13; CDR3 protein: CSVVLQGGTEAFF; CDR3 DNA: TGCAGCGTTGTACTCCAGGGGGGCACTGAAGCTTTCTTT
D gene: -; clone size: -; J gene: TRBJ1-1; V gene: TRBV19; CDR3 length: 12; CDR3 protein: CASRWGDTEAFF; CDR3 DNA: TGTGCTTCAAGATGGGGGGACACTGAAGCTTTCTTT
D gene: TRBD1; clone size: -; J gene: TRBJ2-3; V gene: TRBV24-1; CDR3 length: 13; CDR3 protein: CATSEARGHAQYF; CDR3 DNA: TGTGCCACCAGTGAGGCCAGGGGGCACGCGCAGTATTTT
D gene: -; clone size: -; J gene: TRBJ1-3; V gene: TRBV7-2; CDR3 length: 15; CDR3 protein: CASSPWGGVGNTIYF; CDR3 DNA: TGTGCCAGCAGCCCGTGGGGAGGGGTTGGAAACACCATATATTTT
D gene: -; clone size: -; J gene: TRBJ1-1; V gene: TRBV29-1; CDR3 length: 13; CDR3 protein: CSAHRGGNTEAFF; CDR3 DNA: TGCAGCGCCCACCGAGGGGGGAACACTGAAGCTTTCTTT
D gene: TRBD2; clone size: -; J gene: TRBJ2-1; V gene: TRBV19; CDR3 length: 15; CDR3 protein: CASSITGTSGPQQFF; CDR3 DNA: TGTGCCAGTAGTATAACCGGGACTAGCGGGCCCCAGCAGTTCTTC
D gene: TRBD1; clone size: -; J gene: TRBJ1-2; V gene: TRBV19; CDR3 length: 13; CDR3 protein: CASRDRSNYGYTF; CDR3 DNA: TGTGCCAGCCGGGACAGATCTAACTATGGCTACACCTTC
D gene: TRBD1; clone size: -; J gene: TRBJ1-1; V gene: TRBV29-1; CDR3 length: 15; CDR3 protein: CSVGAGGAVGTEAFF; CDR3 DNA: TGCAGCGTTGGGGCAGGGGGCGCGGTGGGCACTGAAGCTTTCTTT
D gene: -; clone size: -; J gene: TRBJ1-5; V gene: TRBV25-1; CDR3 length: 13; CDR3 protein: CASRVPGGQPQHF; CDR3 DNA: TGTGCCAGCAGAGTACCCGGAGGACAGCCCCAGCATTTT
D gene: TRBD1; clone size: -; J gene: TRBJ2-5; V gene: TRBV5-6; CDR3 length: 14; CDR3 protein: CASSRSGQGKTQYF; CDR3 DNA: TGTGCCAGCAGCAGATCGGGACAGGGAAAGACCCAGTACTTC
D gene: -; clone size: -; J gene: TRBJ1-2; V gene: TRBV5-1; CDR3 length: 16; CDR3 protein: CASSGRSGDGLDGYTF; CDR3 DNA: TGCGCCAGCAGCGGACGGTCGGGGGACGGCTTGGATGGCTACACCTTC
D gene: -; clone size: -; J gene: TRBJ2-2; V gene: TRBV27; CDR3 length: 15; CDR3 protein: CASSFDGLNTGELFF; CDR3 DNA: TGTGCCAGCAGTTTTGACGGGTTGAACACCGGGGAGCTGTTTTTT
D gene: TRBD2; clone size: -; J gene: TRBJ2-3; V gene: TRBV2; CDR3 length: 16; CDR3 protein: CASTMGLAGPWDTQYF; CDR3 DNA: TGTGCCAGCACCATGGGACTAGCGGGACCCTGGGATACGCAGTATTTT
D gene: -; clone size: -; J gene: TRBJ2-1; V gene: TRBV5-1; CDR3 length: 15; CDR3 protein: CASSLDLGGYNEQFF; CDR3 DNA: TGCGCCAGCAGCTTGGATCTGGGGGGATACAATGAGCAGTTCTTC
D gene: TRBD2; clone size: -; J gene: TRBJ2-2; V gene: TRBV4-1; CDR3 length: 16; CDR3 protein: CASSLVAGKDVGELFF; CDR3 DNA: TGCGCCAGCAGCCTCGTAGCGGGAAAGGATGTCGGGGAGCTGTTTTTT
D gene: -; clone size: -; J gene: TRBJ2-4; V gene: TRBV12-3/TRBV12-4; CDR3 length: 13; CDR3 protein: CASSIMDRNIQYF; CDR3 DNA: TGTGCCAGCAGCATCATGGACAGAAACATTCAGTACTTC
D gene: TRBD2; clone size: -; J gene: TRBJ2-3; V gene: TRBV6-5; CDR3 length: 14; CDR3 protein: CASRERGTTDTQYF; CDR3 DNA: TGTGCCAGCAGGGAGCGGGGGACCACAGATACGCAGTATTTT
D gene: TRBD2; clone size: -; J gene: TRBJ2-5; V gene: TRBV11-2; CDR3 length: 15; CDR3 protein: CASSLLLAGVETQYF; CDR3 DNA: TGTGCCAGCAGCCTCCTCCTAGCGGGGGTTGAGACCCAGTACTTC
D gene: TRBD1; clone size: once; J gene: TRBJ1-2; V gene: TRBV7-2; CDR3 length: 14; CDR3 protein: CASSPRQGYYGYTF; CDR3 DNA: TGTGCCAGCAGCCCCCGACAGGGATACTATGGCTACACCTTC
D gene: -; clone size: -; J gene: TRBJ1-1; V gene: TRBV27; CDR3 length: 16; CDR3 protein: CASSLIARRWNTEAFF; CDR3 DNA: TGTGCCAGCAGTTTAATCGCGAGGCGGTGGAACACTGAAGCTTTCTTT
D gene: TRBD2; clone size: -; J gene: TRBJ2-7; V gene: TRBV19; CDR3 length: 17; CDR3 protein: CARGTVGTSGAPYEQYF; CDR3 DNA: TGTGCCAGGGGGACAGTAGGGACTAGCGGGGCCCCCTACGAGCAGTACTTC
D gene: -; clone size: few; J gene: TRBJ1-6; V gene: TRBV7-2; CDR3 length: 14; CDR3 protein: CASSPRGGDSPLHF; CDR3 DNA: TGTGCCAGCAGCCCACGTGGGGGCGATTCACCCCTCCACTTT
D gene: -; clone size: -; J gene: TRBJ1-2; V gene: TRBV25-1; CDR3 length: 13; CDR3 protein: CASRADINYGYTF; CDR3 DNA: TGTGCCAGCAGGGCGGACATAAACTATGGCTACACCTTC